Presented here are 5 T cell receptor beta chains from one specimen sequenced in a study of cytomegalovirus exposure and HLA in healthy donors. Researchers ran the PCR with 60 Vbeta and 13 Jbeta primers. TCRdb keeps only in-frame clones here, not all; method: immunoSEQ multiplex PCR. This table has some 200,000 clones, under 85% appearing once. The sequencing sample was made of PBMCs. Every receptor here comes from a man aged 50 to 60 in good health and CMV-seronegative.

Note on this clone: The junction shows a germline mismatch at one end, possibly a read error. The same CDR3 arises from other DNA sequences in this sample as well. The CDR3 loop is CASSRDRGNEVYGYTF. CDR3 in DNA: TGTGCCAGCAGCCGGGACAGGGGAAATGAGGTCTATGGCTACACCTTC. This chain uses TRBV4-1 with TRBJ1-2, with 10 nucleotides matching TRBD1. CDR1 is MGHRA and CDR2 is YSYEKL in the germline V gene. The CDR3 loop spans 16 amino acids.

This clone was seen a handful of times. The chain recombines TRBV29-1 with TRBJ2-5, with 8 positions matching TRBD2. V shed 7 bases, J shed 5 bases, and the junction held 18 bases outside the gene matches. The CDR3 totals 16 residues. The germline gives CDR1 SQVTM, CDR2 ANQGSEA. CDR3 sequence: CSGGWASGSLVETQYF. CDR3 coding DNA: TGCAGCGGGGGGTGGGCTAGCGGGTCCCTGGTGGAGACCCAGTACTTC. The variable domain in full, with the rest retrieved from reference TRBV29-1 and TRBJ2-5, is SAVISQKPSRDICQRGTSLTIQCQVDSQVTMMFWYRQQPGQSLTLIATANQGSEATYESGFVIDKFPISRPNLTFSTLTVSNMSPEDSSIYLCSGGWASGSLVETQYFGPGTRLLVL.

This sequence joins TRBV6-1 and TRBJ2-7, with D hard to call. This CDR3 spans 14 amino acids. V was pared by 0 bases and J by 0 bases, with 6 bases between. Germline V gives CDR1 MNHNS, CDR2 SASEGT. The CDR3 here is CASSEASLSYEQYF. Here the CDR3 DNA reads TGTGCCAGCAGTGAAGCTTCCCTCTCCTACGAGCAGTACTTC.

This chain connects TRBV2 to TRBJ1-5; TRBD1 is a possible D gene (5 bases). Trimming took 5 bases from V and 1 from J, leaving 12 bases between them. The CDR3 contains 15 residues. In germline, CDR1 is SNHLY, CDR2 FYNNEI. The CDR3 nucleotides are TGTGCCAGCAGTCGGGGACTCCTGAGCAATCAGCCCCAGCATTTT. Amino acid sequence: CASSRGLLSNQPQHF.

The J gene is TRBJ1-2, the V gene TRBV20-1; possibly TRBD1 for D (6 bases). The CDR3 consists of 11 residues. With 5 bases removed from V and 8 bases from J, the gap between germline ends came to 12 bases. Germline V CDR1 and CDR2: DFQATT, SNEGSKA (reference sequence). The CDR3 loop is CSAPQGRGYTF. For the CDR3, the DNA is TGCAGTGCTCCCCAGGGGCGGGGCTACACCTTC.